These 30 T cell receptor beta chains were all obtained from the same sample, sequenced in a study of T cell changes during pregnancy in multiple sclerosis. The assay was immunoSEQ multiplex PCR, and TCRdb's table has in-frame clones only and misses some. Found here are tens of thousands of clones, 85% to 95% of them singletons; the top ten hold roughly 0.55%. This specimen was CD4+ T cells from peripheral blood mononuclear cells, taken in the third trimester of pregnancy. The receptors were sampled from a female donor with multiple sclerosis, enrolled in a pregnancy study.

The CDR3 spells CASRSGLYEQYF. As DNA, the CDR3 is TGTGCCAGCAGATCAGGTCTCTACGAGCAGTACTTC. The chain recombines TRBV28 with TRBJ2-7; D remains unclear. V gave up 6 bases and J gave up 3 bases, with 9 bases separating them. CDR1 MDHEN and CDR2 SYDVKM come from the germline V gene. The CDR3 spans 12 residues.

V gene TRBV11-1 combines with J gene TRBJ2-1; 9 bases are shared with TRBD2. This CDR3 has 17 residues. V was pared by 1 base and J by 6 bases, with 10 bases of the junction left unmatched. Germline-derived CDR1 and CDR2 are SGHAT and FQDESV (reference sequence). The CDR3 DNA reads as TGTGCCAGCAGCTTAGTTGGTTGGGCTAGCGGGGTCAATGAGCAGTTCTTC. Its protein is CASSLVGWASGVNEQFF.

The chain links TRBV9 to TRBJ2-1, with TRBD2 matching over 7 bases. After removal of 0 bases from V and 1 base from J, the junction contained 4 bases not matched to a gene. CDR1 and CDR2 from the germline V gene are SGDLS and YYNGEE. The CDR3 contains 16 residues. The CDR3 is CASSVDSGRSYNEQFF. CDR3 DNA sequence: TGTGCCAGCAGCGTAGATAGCGGGCGATCCTACAATGAGCAGTTCTTC.

The rearrangement joins TRBV11-2 to TRBJ2-2, with D possibly matching TRBD2 (5 bases). Germline lookup yields CDR1 SGHAT and CDR2 FQNNGV. V lost 5 bases to trimming and J lost 1 base, with 14 bases between them. The CDR3 has 16 residues. CDR3 amino acids: CASSIRRGQNTGELFF. DNA of the CDR3: TGTGCCAGCAGCATCCGCCGAGGGCAGAACACCGGGGAGCTGTTTTTT.

The CDR3 sequence: CASSFRNTGELFF. CDR3 DNA sequence: TGTGCCAGCAGCTTCAGAAACACCGGGGAGCTGTTTTTT. V gene TRBV7-3 combines with J gene TRBJ2-2; D gene unclear. The length of the CDR3 is 13 residues. The germline V gene encodes CDR1 SGHTA and CDR2 FQGTGA. The V end lost 3 bases, the J end lost 2 bases, and 4 bases lay between the germline ends.

This chain joins TRBV28 and TRBJ1-1; TRBD1 agrees at 8 bases. The trim removed 2 bases at V and 7 bases at J, leaving 3 bases unmatched. This CDR3 has 13 residues. The germline CDR1 and CDR2 sequences are MDHEN and SYDVKM. This CDR3 reads CASSLNRGNEAFF. The CDR3 DNA is TGTGCCAGCAGTTTAAACAGGGGGAATGAAGCTTTCTTT. The variable domain in full, with the rest retrieved from reference TRBV28 and TRBJ1-1, is DVKVTQSSRYLVKRTGEKVFLECVQDMDHENMFWYRQDPGLGLRLIYFSYDVKMKEKGDIPEGYSVSREKKERFSLILESASTNQTSMYLCASSLNRGNEAFFGQGTRLTVV.

V usage is TRBV7-2 and J usage is TRBJ2-1; no firm D call. The CDR3 has 16 amino acids. The germline V and J ends were trimmed by 6 bases and 4 bases, with 19 bases remaining between them. The germline CDR1 and CDR2 sequences are SGHTA and FQGNSA. Here the CDR3 DNA reads TGTGCCAGCAGTCTATCCCCCCCACCTAATTACAATGAGCAGTTCTTC. Amino acid sequence: CASSLSPPPNYNEQFF.

The rearrangement joins TRBV19 to TRBJ2-1; TRBD2 is a possible D gene (6 bases). V lost 3 bases and J lost 4, with 19 bases in between. The CDR3 totals 17 residues. Germline CDR1 and CDR2: LNHDA and SQIVND (reference sequence). The CDR3 DNA follows: TGTGCCAGTAGTATCCTACCCTCGGGTGGGGGGTACAATGAGCAGTTCTTC. Translated, it gives CASSILPSGGGYNEQFF.

The chain employs TRBV15 and TRBJ2-1, with D perhaps TRBD2 (6 bases). Germline V CDR1 and CDR2: LNHNV, YYDKDF (reference sequence). The ends were cut back, 0 bases at V and 0 bases at J, with 15 bases in the middle. The CDR3 is 18 residues long. CDR3 loop: CATSRDSAGTSSYNEQFF. In DNA form, the CDR3 reads TGTGCCACCAGCAGAGATTCGGCGGGGACCAGCTCCTACAATGAGCAGTTCTTC.

The chain couples TRBV6-6 to TRBJ1-2; D might be TRBD1 (5 bases). Germline values: CDR1 MNHNY, CDR2 SVGAGI (reference sequence). V lost 5 bases, J lost 8 bases, and 15 bases lay in between. The CDR3 is 13 amino acids. In DNA form, the CDR3 reads TGTGCCAGCAGTCTAAGGGGTCGGGAGGGCTACACCTTC. Amino acid sequence: CASSLRGREGYTF.

J is TRBJ2-7 and V is TRBV28; possible D gene TRBD1, 6 bases. The CDR3 length is 13 residues. From germline, CDR1 is MDHEN and CDR2 SYDVKM. Trimming took 5 bases from V and 7 from J, leaving 15 bases between them. As DNA, the CDR3 is TGTGCCAGCAGTCCTGGACAGTCTCGTGAGCAGTACTTC. Its translation is CASSPGQSREQYF.

This clone was found once. V and J are TRBV11-3 and TRBJ2-5; a possible D gene is TRBD1 (5 bases). The ends were cut back, 5 bases at V and 4 bases at J, with 14 bases in the middle. CDR1 and CDR2 from the germline V gene are SGHNT and YENEEA. The CDR3 has 14 residues. Here the CDR3 reads CASSPRQIRETQYF. The CDR3 DNA reads TGTGCCAGCAGCCCCCGACAGATCCGAGAGACCCAGTACTTC.

This chain links TRBV10-1 with TRBJ1-5; 8 nucleotides align to TRBD1. This CDR3 has 18 amino acids. Germline lookup yields CDR1 WNHNN and CDR2 SYGVQD (reference sequence). The V gene end was trimmed by 9 bases and the J gene end by 3 bases; junction bases not matched to a gene: 19. The CDR3 is CARPLTGDPPRSNQPQHF. As DNA, the CDR3 is TGCGCCAGGCCCCTGACAGGGGATCCCCCTCGATCCAATCAGCCCCAGCATTTT.

This chain links TRBV10-1 with TRBJ1-2, with D possibly being TRBD1 (5 bases). With 6 bases removed from V and 9 bases from J, the gap between germline ends came to 14 bases. The germline CDR1 and CDR2 sequences are WNHNN and SYGVQD (reference sequence). The CDR3 is made up of 12 amino acids. CDR3 bases: TGCGCCAGCAGGGGACTCATAGACCGCTACACCTTC. The encoded protein is CASRGLIDRYTF.

This clone was recorded only once. The chain employs TRBV28 and TRBJ2-6, with a weak D call TRBD2 (6 bases). Trimming shortened V by 5 bases and J by 4 bases, and 12 bases separated the two germline ends. Germline V gene data show CDR1 as MDHEN and CDR2 as SYDVKM. The CDR3 covers 15 residues. The CDR3 region has the DNA TGTGCCAGCAGTGTATTGGGGGGAGGGGCCAACGTCCTGACTTTC. It is translated as CASSVLGGGANVLTF.

J is TRBJ1-5 and V is TRBV2, with D possibly matching TRBD1 (5 bases). V was shortened by 1 base and J by 5 bases, with 6 bases between the two germline ends. The CDR3 contains 13 residues. Germline V gives CDR1 SNHLY, CDR2 FYNNEI. CDR3 nucleotide sequence: TGTGCCAGCAGTGAAGGACAGTATCAGCCCCAGCATTTT. Amino acid sequence: CASSEGQYQPQHF.

The CDR3 sequence is CASGHEVDTQYF. The DNA for the CDR3 is TGTGCCTCGGGTCATGAGGTAGATACGCAGTATTTT. The V call is TRBV6-1, the J call TRBJ2-3; D gene uncertain. Germline V gene data show CDR1 as MNHNS and CDR2 as SASEGT. Trimming left V 11 bases short and J 5 bases short, with 14 bases between. The CDR3 is 12 amino acids.

V is TRBV28 and J is TRBJ2-1; 8 bases agree with TRBD1. CDR3 length: 16 amino acids. V lost 3 bases, J lost 5 bases, and 9 bases stayed unmatched. Germline CDR1 MDHEN, CDR2 SYDVKM. CDR3: CASSFSGQGGHNEQFF. As DNA, the CDR3 is TGTGCCAGCAGTTTTTCCGGACAGGGCGGCCACAATGAGCAGTTCTTC.

V gene TRBV11-2 combines with J gene TRBJ2-5; D might be TRBD2 (5 bases). Germline V gene lookup returns CDR1 SGHAT and CDR2 FQNNGV. This CDR3 comprises 15 residues. The V gene lost 3 bases and the J gene lost 2 bases, with 13 bases spanning the gap. CDR3 region: CASSFNRGRQETQYF. Here the CDR3 DNA reads TGTGCCAGCAGCTTTAACCGGGGTCGACAAGAGACCCAGTACTTC.

The chain's CDR3 is CASSLVTTGELFF. The CDR3 coding sequence is TGTGCCAGCAGCTTAGTGACTACCGGGGAGCTGTTTTTT. The chain combines TRBV11-3 with TRBJ2-2; D unclear. CDR1 is SGHNT, CDR2 YENEEA, per germline. The CDR3 runs to 13 residues. The ends were cut back, 1 base at V and 5 bases at J, with 5 bases in the middle. Variable domain in full (rest from reference TRBV11-3 and TRBJ2-2): EAGVVQSPRYKIIEKKQPVAFWCNPISGHNTLYWYLQNLGQGPELLIRYENEEAVDDSQLPKDRFSAERLKGVDSTLKIQPAELGDSAVYLCASSLVTTGELFFGEGSRLTVL.

This sequence joins TRBV30 and TRBJ1-1; TRBD1 might be the D (6 bases). Germline-derived CDR1 and CDR2 are GTSNPN and SVGIG (reference sequence). Deletions cut 4 bases from V and 1 base from J, with 16 bases between. The CDR3 spans 15 residues. The CDR3 bases are TGTGCCTGGAAGAACAGGGAGTTCAGGAACACTGAAGCTTTCTTT. Translated: CAWKNREFRNTEAFF.

The chain uses TRBV6-5 and TRBJ1-1; 9 bases align to TRBD1. The CDR3 sequence is 16 residues long. With 0 bases clipped from V and 4 bases from J, the junction kept 6 bases outside the gene matches. The germline CDR1 and CDR2 sequences are MNHEY and SVGAGI. CDR3 protein: CASSYSSQGAVTEAFF. The CDR3 region has the DNA TGTGCCAGCAGTTACTCGTCACAGGGGGCCGTCACTGAAGCTTTCTTT.

The rearrangement joins TRBV7-2 to TRBJ2-1, with 7 nucleotides matching TRBD1. Germline CDR1 reads SGHTA; CDR2 reads FQGNSA. Trimming took 5 bases from V and 1 from J; bases not matched to a gene: 5. The CDR3 sequence is 15 residues long. The CDR3 DNA follows: TGTGCCAGCAGCGCCGGGACAGTTTCCTACAATGAGCAGTTCTTC. It yields the protein CASSAGTVSYNEQFF.

Only one count was recorded for this clone. The CDR3 DNA is TGTGCCAGCAGGTCCAGTGGGGCCAACGTCCTGACTTTC. It codes for CASRSSGANVLTF. The V call is TRBV27, the J call TRBJ2-6; no clear D gene. CDR1 is MNHEY and CDR2 is SMNVEV in the germline V gene (reference sequence). V lost 6 bases and J lost 3, with 6 bases in between. The CDR3 is 13 amino acids.

This clone came up once. The chain recombines TRBV5-5 with TRBJ2-3; 12 bases match TRBD2. Germline CDR1 is SGHKS and CDR2 is YYEKEE (reference sequence). Trimming cost V 6 bases and J 8 bases; bases outside gene matches: 7. The CDR3 has 14 amino acids. CDR3 DNA: TGTGCCAGCACCGTTCCGACTAGCGGGGGTACGCAGTATTTT. This encodes CASTVPTSGGTQYF.

J is TRBJ1-5 and V is TRBV10-3, with D unresolved. The CDR3 contains 16 residues. Germline CDR1 and CDR2: ENHRY and SYGVKD. Trimming removed 0 bases from V and 1 base from J, with 10 bases in between. CDR3 bases: TGTGCCATCAGTGAGTCGACGGGAGAAAGCAATCAGCCCCAGCATTTT. Protein: CAISESTGESNQPQHF.

The V gene is TRBV7-9, the J gene TRBJ2-7, with 12 bases that match TRBD2. The trim removed 1 base at V and 2 bases at J, leaving 3 bases unmatched. The germline CDR1 and CDR2 sequences are SEHNR and FQNEAQ (reference sequence). The CDR3 extends over 16 amino acids. CDR3: CASSLVLAGGAYEQYF. The CDR3 DNA is TGTGCCAGCAGCTTAGTACTAGCGGGAGGAGCCTACGAGCAGTACTTC.

The chain uses TRBV27 and TRBJ2-1; a weak D match, TRBD1 (6 bases). CDR1 and CDR2 (germline): MNHEY, SMNVEV (reference sequence). V dropped 6 bases and J dropped 5 bases, with 14 bases sitting between them. The CDR3 runs 14 residues. The chain's CDR3 is CASSSYGQNNEQFF. The CDR3 DNA reads as TGTGCCAGCAGCTCTTATGGACAGAACAATGAGCAGTTCTTC.

The chain couples TRBV28 to TRBJ2-1; 7 bases are shared with TRBD2. The V and J ends lost 3 bases and 6 bases, in that order; junction bases with no gene match: 8. CDR3 length: 15 residues. Germline CDR1 and CDR2: MDHEN and SYDVKM. For the CDR3, the DNA is TGTGCCAGCAGTTTCATGAGGGAGGGCCGCAATGAGCAGTTCTTC. It specifies CASSFMREGRNEQFF.

The chain uses TRBV11-2 and TRBJ1-2; 9 bases are a match to TRBD1. CDR1 is SGHAT and CDR2 is FQNNGV in the germline V gene. This CDR3 is 13 amino acids long. V lost 4 bases and J lost 6; bases outside the gene matches: 3. The CDR3 bases are TGTGCCAGCAGCTCGACAGGGGGTGATGGCTACACCTTC. It codes for CASSSTGGDGYTF.